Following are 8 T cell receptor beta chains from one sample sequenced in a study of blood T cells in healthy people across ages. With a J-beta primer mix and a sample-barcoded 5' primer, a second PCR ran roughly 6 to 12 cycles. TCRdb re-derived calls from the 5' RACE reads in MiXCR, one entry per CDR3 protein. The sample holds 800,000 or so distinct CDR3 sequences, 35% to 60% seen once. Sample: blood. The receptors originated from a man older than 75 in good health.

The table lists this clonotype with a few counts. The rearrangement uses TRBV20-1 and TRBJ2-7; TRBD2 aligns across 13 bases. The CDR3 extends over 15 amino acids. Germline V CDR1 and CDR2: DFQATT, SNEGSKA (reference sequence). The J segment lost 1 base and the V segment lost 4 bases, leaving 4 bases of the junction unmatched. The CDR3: CSATPGLAGSYEQYF. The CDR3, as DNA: TGCAGTGCTACTCCGGGACTAGCGGGATCCTACGAGCAGTACTTC.

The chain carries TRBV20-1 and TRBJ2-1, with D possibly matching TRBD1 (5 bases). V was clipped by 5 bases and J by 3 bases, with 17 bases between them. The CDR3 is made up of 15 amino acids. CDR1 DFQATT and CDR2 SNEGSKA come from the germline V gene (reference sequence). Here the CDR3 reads CSAFPQVGRYNEQFF. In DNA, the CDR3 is TGCAGTGCTTTTCCACAGGTGGGGCGCTACAATGAGCAGTTCTTC.

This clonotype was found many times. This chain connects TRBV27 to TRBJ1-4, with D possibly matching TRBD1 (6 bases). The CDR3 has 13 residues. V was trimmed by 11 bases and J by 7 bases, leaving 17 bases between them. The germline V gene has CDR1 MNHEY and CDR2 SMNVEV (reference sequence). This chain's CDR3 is CASWEGEGEKLFF. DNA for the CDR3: TGTGCCTCCTGGGAGGGGGAGGGTGAAAAACTGTTTTTT.

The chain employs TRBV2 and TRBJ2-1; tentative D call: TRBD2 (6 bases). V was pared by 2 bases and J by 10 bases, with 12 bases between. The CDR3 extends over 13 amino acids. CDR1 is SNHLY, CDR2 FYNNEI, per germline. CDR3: CASSETLAGEQFF. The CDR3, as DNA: TGTGCCAGCAGTGAAACTCTGGCGGGAGAGCAGTTCTTC.

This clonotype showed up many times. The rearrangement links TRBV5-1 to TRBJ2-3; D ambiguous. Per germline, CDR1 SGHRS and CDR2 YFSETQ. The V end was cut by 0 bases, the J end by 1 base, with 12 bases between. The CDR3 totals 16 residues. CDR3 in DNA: TGCGCCAGCAGCTTGGATGGATCCTTCGGCACAGATACGCAGTATTTT. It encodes CASSLDGSFGTDTQYF.

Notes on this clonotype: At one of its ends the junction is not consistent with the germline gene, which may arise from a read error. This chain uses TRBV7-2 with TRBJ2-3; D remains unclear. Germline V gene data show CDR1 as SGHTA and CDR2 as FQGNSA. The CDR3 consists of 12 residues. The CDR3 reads CASSWIADTRYF. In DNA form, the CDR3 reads TGTGCCAGCAGCTGGATCGCAGATACGCGGTATTTT.

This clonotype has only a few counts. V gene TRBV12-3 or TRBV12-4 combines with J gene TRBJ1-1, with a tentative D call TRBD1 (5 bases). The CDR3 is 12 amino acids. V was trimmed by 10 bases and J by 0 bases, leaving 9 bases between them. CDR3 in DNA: TGTGCCACCCGAGGGGTGAACACTGAAGCTTTCTTT. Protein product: CATRGVNTEAFF.

The CDR3 loop reads CASSQDGGRGETQYF. DNA of the CDR3: TGCGCCAGCAGCCAAGATGGGGGAAGAGGAGAGACCCAGTACTTC. The gene calls are TRBV4-1 and TRBJ2-7; D may be TRBD1 or TRBD2 (5 bases each). The end of the DNA fits TRBJ2-5 better, so the J call may be wrong. Per germline, CDR1 MGHRA and CDR2 YSYEKL. This CDR3 contains 15 residues.